This T cell receptor (beta chain) was captured in a study of T-cell reconstitution after alpha-beta-depleted transplantation in children. The TCRbeta library incorporated unique molecular identifiers. TCRdb itself ran the PCR reads through MiXCR, one entry per CDR3 protein. Of 500,000 or so distinct CDR3 sequences in the sample, 30% to 35% were seen once. Sequencing was performed on PBMCs from the stem cell graft donor, taken from the stem cell graft. This TCR derives from a human donor who donated a stem cell graft to a child with aplastic anemia.

As DNA, the CDR3 is TGTGCCAGCAGCTTGGTAGGGTGGAACACTGAAGCTTTCTTT. Its protein product is CASSLVGWNTEAFF. The genes are TRBV5-6 and TRBJ1-1; no definite D call. V dropped 0 bases and J dropped 1 base, with 7 bases sitting between them. The germline V gene encodes CDR1 SGHDT and CDR2 YYEEEE. The CDR3 extends over 14 amino acids.